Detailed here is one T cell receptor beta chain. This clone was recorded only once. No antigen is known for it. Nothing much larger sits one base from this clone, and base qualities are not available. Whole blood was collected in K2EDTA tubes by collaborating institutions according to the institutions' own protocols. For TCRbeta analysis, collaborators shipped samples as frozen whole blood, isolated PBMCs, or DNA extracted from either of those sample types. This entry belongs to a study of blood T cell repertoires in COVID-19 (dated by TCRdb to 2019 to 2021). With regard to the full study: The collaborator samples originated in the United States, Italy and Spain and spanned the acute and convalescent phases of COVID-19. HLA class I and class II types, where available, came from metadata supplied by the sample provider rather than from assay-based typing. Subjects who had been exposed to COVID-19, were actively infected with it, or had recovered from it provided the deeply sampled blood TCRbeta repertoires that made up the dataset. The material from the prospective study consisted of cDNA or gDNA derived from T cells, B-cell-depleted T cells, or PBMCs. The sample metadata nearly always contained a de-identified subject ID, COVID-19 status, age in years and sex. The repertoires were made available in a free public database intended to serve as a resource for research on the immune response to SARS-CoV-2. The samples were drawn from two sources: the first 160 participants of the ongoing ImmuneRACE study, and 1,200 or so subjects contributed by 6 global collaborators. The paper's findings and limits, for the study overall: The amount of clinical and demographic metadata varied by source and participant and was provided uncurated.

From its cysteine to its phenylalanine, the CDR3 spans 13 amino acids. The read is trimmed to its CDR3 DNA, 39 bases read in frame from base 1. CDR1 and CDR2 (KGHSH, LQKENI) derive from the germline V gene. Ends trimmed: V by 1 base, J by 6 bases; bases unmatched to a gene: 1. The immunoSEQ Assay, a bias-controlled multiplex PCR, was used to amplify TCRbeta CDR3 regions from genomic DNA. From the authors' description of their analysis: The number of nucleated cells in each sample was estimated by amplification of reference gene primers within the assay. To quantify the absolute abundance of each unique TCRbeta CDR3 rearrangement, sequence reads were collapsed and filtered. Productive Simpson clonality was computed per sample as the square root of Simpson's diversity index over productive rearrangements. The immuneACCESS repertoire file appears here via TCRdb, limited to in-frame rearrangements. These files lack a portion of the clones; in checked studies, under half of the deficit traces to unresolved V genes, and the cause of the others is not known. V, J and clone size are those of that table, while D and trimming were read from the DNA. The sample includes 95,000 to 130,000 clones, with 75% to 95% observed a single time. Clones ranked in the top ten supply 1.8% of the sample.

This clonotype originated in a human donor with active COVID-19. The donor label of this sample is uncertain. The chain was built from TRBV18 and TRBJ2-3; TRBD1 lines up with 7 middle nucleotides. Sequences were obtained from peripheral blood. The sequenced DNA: TGTGCCAGCTCACCACAGGGGGCTGATACGCAGTATTTT. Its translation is CASSPQGADTQYF.